This T cell receptor beta chain was observed in a study of blood T cell repertoires in COVID-19. Study-wide context: Whether acute or convalescent, the COVID-19 samples came from the United States, Italy and Spain.

Individuals aged about 18 to 90 years were recruited from 24 US areas. Participant reports of clinical history set cohort assignment. Sequencing was performed with immunoSEQ multiplex PCR; in TCRdb, only in-frame clones are kept and a portion is missing. This sample has 450,000 to 600,000 clones, with 87% found just once. The CDR3 loop spans 17 amino acids. V was pared by 1 base and J by 3 bases, with 1 base of the junction left unmatched. Germline CDR1 is MGHRA and CDR2 is YSYEKL. The clonotype originates from a woman between 18 and 30 years old who had recovered from COVID-19. The chain couples TRBV4-1 to TRBJ2-2; 14 nucleotides line up with TRBD2. Sequencing was done on a sample of PBMCs or T cells enriched from blood (not recorded which). The CDR3 nucleotides read TGCGCCAGCAGCCAAGGACTAGCGGGGGGGTACACCGGGGAGCTGTTTTTT. Translating it yields CASSQGLAGGYTGELFF.